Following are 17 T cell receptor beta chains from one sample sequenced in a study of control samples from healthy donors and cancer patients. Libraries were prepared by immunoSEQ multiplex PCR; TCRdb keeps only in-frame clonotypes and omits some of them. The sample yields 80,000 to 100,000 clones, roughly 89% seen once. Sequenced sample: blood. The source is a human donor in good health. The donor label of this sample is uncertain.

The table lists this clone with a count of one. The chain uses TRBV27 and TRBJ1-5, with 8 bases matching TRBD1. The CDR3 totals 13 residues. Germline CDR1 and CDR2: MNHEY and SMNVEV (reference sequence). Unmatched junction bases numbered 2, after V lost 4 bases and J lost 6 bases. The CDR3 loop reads CASSWTGSQPQHF. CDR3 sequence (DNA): TGTGCCAGCAGTTGGACAGGGTCTCAGCCCCAGCATTTT.

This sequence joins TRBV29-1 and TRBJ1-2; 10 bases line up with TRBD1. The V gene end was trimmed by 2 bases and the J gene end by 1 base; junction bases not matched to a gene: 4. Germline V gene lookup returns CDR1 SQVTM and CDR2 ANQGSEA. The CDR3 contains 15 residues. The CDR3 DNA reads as TGCAGCGTTGAACGGACAGGGGGACGTAACTATGGCTACACCTTC. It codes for CSVERTGGRNYGYTF. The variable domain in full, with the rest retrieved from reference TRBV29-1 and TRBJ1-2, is SAVISQKPSRDICQRGTSLTIQCQVDSQVTMMFWYRQQPGQSLTLIATANQGSEATYESGFVIDKFPISRPNLTFSTLTVSNMSPEDSSIYLCSVERTGGRNYGYTFGSGTRLTVV.

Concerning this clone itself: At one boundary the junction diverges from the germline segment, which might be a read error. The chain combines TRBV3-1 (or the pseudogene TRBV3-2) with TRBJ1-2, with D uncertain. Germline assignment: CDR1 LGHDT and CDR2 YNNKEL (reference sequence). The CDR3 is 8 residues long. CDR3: CASSQVRF. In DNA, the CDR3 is TGTGCCAGCAGCCAAGTCCGCTTC.

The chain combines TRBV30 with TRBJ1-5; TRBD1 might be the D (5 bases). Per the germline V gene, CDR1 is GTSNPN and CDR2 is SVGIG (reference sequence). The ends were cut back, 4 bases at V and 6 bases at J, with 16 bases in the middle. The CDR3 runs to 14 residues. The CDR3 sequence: CAWKGSSGGQPQHF. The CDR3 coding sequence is TGTGCCTGGAAGGGATCCTCTGGGGGTCAGCCCCAGCATTTT.

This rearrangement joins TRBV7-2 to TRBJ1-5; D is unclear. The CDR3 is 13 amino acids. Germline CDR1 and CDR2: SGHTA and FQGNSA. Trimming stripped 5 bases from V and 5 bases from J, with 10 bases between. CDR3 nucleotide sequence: TGTGCCAGCAGCCCACAGTCGGATCAGCCCCAGCATTTT. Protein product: CASSPQSDQPQHF. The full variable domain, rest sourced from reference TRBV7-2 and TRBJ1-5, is GAGVSQSPSNKVTEKGKDVELRCDPISGHTALYWYRQSLGQGLEFLIYFQGNSAPDKSGLPSDRFSAERTGGSVSTLTIQRTQQEDSAVYLCASSPQSDQPQHFGDGTRLSIL.

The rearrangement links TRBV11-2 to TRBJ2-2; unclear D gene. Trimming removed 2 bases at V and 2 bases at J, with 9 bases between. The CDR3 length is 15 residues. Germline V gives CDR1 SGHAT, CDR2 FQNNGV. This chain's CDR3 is CASSLQQLNTGELFF. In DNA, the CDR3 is TGTGCCAGCAGCTTACAACAGCTCAACACCGGGGAGCTGTTTTTT.

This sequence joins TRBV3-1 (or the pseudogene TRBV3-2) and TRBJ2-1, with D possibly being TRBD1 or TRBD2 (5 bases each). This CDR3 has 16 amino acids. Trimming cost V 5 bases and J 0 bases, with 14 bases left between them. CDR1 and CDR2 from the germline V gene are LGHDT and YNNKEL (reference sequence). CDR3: CASSYRRDGSYNEQFF. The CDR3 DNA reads TGTGCCAGCAGCTATCGTCGGGACGGCTCCTACAATGAGCAGTTCTTC.

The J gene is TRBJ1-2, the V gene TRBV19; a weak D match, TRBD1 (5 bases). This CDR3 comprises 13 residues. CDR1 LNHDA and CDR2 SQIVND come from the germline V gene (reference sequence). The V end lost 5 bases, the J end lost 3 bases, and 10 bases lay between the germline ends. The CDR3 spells CASSEDTDYGYTF. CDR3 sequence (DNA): TGTGCCAGTAGTGAGGACACAGACTATGGCTACACCTTC.

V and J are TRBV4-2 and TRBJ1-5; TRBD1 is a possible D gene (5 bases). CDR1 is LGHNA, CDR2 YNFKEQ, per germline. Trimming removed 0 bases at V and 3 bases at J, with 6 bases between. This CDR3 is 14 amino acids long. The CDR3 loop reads CASSQDGTNQPQHF. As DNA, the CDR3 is TGTGCCAGCAGCCAAGATGGGACCAATCAGCCCCAGCATTTT.

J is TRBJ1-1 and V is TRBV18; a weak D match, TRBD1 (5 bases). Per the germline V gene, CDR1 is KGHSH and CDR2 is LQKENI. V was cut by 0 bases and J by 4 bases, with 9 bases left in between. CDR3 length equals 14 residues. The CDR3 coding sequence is TGTGCCAGCTCACCACCGGGGGGGTCCACTGAAGCTTTCTTT. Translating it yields CASSPPGGSTEAFF.

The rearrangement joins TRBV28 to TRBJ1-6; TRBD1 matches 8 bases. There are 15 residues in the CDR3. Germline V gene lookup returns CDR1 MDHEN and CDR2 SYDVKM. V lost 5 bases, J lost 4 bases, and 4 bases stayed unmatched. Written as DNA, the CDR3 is TGTGCCAGCAGTGGAGGACAGGGTTATAATTCACCCCTCCACTTT. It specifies CASSGGQGYNSPLHF.

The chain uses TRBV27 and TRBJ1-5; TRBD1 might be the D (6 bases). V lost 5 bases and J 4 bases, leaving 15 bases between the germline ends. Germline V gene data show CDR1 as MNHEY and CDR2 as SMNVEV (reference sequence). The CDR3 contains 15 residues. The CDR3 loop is CASSNPGRGNQPQHF. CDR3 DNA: TGTGCCAGCAGTAACCCGGGAAGGGGGAATCAGCCCCAGCATTTT.

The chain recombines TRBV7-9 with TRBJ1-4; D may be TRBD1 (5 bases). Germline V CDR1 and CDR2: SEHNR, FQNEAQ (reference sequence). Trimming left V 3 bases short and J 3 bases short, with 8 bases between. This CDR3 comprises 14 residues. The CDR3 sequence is CASSLTAPNEKLFF. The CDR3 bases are TGTGCCAGCAGCTTGACAGCACCTAATGAAAAACTGTTTTTT.

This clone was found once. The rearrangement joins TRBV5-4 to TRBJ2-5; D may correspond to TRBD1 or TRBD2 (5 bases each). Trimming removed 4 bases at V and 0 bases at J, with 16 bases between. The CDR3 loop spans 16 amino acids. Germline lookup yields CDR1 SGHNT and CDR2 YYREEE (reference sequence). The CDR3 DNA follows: TGTGCCAGCAGCACCGACAGCGGAGAGTACCAAGAGACCCAGTACTTC. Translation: CASSTDSGEYQETQYF.

This chain's CDR3 is CASSFVGGRMNTEAFF. The CDR3 nucleotides read TGTGCCAGCAGTTTTGTAGGGGGGAGGATGAACACTGAAGCTTTCTTT. The chain is built from TRBV27 and TRBJ1-1, with D possibly matching TRBD1 (6 bases). CDR1 is MNHEY, CDR2 SMNVEV, per germline (reference sequence). The CDR3 has 16 residues. The V and J ends lost 3 bases and 0 bases respectively, with 14 bases between them.

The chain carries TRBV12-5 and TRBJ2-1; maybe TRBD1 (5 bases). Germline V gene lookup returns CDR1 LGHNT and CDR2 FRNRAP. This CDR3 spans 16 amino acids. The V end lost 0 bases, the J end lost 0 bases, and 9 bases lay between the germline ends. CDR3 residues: CASGLVEGVSYNEQFF. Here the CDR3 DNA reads TGTGCTAGTGGTTTGGTAGAAGGGGTCTCCTACAATGAGCAGTTCTTC.

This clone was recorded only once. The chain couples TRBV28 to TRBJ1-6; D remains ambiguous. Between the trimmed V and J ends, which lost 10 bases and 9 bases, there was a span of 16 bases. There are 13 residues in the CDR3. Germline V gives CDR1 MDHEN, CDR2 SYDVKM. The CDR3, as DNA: TGTGCCACCGGGTCAGAGGTTTCTTCACCCCTCCACTTT. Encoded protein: CATGSEVSSPLHF.